The clone carrying this T cell receptor (beta chain) was counted a few times. Its cognate antigen is unknown. These data originate in a study of T-cell memory formation after mild COVID-19. Study details: In these data, TCR clusters were largely donor specific.

TCRdb ran MiXCR on the 5' RACE reads and lists one entry per CDR3 protein. The sample carries roughly 500,000 distinct CDR3 sequences, around 21% recorded once. From germline, CDR1 is SGHNT and CDR2 YYREEE (reference sequence). Trimming cost V 7 bases and J 3 bases; bases outside gene matches: 19. CDR3 length: 18 amino acids. Study observations and caveats: CD4/CD8 balance held among clones contracting day 15 to 85, and later expanders leaned CD4+.

The sequencing sample was made of PBMCs or a T cell subset sorted from them (not recorded which). The chain couples TRBV5-4 to TRBJ2-7, with 10 nucleotides matching TRBD2. The clonotype originates from an adult woman who had mild COVID-19 (a few samples of this study predate the infection). Cell type and time point are not known. The CDR3 here is CASHRGASGSRGFYEQYF. As DNA, the CDR3 is TGTGCCAGCCACCGGGGGGCTAGCGGGAGCCGCGGGTTCTACGAGCAGTACTTC.